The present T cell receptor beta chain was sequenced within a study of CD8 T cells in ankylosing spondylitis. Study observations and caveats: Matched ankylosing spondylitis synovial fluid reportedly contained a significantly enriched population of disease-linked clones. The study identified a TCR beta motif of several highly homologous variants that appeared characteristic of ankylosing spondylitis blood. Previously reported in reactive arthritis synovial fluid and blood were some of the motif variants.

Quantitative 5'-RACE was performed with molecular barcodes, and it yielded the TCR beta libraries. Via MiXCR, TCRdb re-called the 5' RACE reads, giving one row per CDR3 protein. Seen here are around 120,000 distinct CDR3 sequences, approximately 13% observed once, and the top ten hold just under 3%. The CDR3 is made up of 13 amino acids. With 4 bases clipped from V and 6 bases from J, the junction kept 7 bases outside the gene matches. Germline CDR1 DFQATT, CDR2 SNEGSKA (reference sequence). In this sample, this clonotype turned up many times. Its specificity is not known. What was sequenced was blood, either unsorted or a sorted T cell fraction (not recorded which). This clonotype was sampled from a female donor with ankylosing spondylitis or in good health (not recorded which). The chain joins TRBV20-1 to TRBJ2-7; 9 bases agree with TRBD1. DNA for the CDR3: TGCAGTGCTACACGGGACAGGGTTTTCGAGCAGTACTTC. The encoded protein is CSATRDRVFEQYF.